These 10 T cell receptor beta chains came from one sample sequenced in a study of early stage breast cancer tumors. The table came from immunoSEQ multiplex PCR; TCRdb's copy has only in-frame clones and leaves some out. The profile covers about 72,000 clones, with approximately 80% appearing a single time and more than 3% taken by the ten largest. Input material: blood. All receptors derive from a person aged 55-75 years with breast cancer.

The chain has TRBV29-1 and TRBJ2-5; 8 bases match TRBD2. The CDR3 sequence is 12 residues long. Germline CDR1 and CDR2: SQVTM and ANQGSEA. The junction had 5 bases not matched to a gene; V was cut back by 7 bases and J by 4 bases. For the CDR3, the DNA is TGCAGCGGCCGGGGGGGGCCAGAGACCCAGTACTTC. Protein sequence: CSGRGGPETQYF.

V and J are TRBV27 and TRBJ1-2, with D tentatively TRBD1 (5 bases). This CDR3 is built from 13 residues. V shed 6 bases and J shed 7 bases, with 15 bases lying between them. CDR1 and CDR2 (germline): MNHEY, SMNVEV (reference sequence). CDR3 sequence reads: CASRPSGTPGYTF. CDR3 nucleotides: TGTGCCAGCAGGCCCTCGGGGACCCCTGGCTACACCTTC.

CDR3 nucleotide sequence: TGTGCCAGCTCGGACCCGGGGAAGACCCAGTACTTC. Translated: CASSDPGKTQYF. This rearrangement joins TRBV18 to TRBJ2-5; possible D gene TRBD2, 5 bases. Germline V gene sequence: CDR1 KGHSH, CDR2 LQKENI. The CDR3 runs to 12 residues. Trimming removed 6 bases from V and 6 bases from J, with 11 bases in between.

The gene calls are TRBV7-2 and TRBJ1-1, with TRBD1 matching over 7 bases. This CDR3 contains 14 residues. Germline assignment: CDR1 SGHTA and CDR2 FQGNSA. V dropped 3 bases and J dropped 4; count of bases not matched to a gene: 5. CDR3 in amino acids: CASSFPTGATEAFF. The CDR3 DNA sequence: TGTGCCAGCAGCTTCCCCACAGGGGCCACTGAAGCTTTCTTT.

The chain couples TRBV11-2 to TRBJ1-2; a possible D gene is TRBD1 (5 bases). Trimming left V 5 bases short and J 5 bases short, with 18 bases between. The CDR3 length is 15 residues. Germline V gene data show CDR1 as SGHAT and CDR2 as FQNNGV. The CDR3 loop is CASSPRTLSRYGYTF. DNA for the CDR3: TGTGCCAGCAGCCCTCGGACACTCTCCCGTTATGGCTACACCTTC.

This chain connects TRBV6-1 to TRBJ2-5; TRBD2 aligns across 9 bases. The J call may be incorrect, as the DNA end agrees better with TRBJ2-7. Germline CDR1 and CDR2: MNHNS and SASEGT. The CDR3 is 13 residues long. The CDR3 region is CASNSGRGYEQYF. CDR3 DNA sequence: TGTGCCAGCAATAGCGGGAGAGGGTACGAGCAGTACTTC.

The CDR3 DNA reads as TGTGCCAGCATAGAGGACAGGGCCAGCTATGGCTACACCTTC. The encoded protein is CASIEDRASYGYTF. The rearrangement uses TRBV2 and TRBJ1-2; 8 bases are a match to TRBD1. V shed 7 bases and J 4 bases; nucleotides not matched to a gene: 8. Germline-derived CDR1 and CDR2 are SNHLY and FYNNEI. The CDR3 totals 14 residues.

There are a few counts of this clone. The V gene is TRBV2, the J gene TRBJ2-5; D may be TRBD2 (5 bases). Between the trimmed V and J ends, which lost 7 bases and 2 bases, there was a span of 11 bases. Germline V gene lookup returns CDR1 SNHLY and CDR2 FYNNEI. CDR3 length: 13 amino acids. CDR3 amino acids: CASIQSGQETQYF. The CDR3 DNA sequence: TGTGCCAGCATCCAGAGCGGTCAAGAGACCCAGTACTTC.

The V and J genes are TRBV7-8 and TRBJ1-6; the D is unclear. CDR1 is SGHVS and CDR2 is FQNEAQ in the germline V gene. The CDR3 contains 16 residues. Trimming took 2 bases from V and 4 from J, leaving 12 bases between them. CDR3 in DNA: TGTGCCAGCAGCTTAACGGGCGGTGGGTATAATTCACCCCTCCACTTT. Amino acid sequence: CASSLTGGGYNSPLHF.

Here the CDR3 reads CASTVASGADTQYF. CDR3 sequence (DNA): TGCGCCAGCACCGTCGCAAGCGGCGCAGATACGCAGTATTTT. The gene calls are TRBV5-1 and TRBJ2-3; tentatively, D is TRBD2 (5 bases). V lost 6 bases and J lost 4, with 15 bases in between. Germline values: CDR1 SGHRS, CDR2 YFSETQ. CDR3 length equals 14 residues. The variable domain in full, with the rest retrieved from reference TRBV5-1 and TRBJ2-3, is KAGVTQTPRYLIKTRGQQVTLSCSPISGHRSVSWYQQTPGQGLQFLFEYFSETQRNKGNFPGRFSGRQFSNSRSEMNVSTLELGDSALYLCASTVASGADTQYFGPGTRLTVL.